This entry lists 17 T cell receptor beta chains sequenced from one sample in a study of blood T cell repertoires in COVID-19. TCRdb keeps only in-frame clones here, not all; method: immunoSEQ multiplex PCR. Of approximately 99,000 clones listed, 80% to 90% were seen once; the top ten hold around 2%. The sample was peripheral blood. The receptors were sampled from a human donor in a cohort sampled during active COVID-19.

CDR3 residues: CASSVDSGGALQETQYF. The CDR3 DNA is TGTGCCAGCAGCGTAGATAGCGGGGGGGCCCTACAAGAGACCCAGTACTTC. The chain links TRBV9 to TRBJ2-5; 11 bases align to TRBD2. V lost 0 bases to trimming and J lost 2 bases; unmatched junction nucleotides: 6. CDR1 and CDR2 (germline): SGDLS, YYNGEE. This CDR3 has 17 amino acids. Variable domain in full (rest from reference TRBV9 and TRBJ2-5): DSGVTQTPKHLITATGQRVTLRCSPRSGDLSVYWYQQSLDQGLQFLIQYYNGEERAKGNILERFSAQQFPDLHSELNLSSLELGDSALYFCASSVDSGGALQETQYFGPGTRLLVL.

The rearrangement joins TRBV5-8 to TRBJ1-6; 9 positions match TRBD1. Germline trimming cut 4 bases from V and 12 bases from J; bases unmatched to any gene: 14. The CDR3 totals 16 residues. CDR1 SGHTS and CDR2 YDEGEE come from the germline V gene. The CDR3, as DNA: TGTGCCAGCAGCAGGACCGGGACAGGGTTAGGGGAACCCCTCCACTTT. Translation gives CASSRTGTGLGEPLHF.

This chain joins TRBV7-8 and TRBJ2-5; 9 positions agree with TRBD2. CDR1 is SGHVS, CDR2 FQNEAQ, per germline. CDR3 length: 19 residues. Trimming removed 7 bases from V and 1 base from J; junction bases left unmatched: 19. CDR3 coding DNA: TGTGCCAGCATCCCAACGAGACTAGCGGATATCAAGCCCCAAGAGACCCAGTACTTC. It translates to CASIPTRLADIKPQETQYF.

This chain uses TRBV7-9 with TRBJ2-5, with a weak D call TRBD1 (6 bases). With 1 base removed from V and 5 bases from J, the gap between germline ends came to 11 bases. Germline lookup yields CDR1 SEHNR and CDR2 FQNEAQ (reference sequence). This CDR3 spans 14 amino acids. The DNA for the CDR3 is TGTGCCAGCAGCTTAGTTAGCCAGGGGGAGACCCAGTACTTC. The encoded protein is CASSLVSQGETQYF.

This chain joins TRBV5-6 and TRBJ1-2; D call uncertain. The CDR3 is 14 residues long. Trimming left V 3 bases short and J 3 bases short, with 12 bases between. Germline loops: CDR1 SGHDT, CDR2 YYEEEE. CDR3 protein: CASSSVDRDYGYTF. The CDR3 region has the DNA TGTGCCAGCAGCTCCGTAGATCGCGACTATGGCTACACCTTC.

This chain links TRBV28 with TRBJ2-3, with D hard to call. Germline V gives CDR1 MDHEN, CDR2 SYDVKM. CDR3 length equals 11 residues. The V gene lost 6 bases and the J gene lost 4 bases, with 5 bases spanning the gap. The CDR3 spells CASSYSDTQYF. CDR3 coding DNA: TGTGCCAGCAGCTATTCAGATACGCAGTATTTT.

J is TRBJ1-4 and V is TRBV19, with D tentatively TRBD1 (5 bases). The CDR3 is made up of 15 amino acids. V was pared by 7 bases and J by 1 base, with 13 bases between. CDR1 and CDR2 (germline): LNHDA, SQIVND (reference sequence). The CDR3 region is CASNIPGGTNEKLFF. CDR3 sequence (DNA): TGTGCCAGTAACATACCGGGGGGAACTAATGAAAAACTGTTTTTT.

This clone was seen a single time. The CDR3 region is CASSLAGGTAYEQYF. The CDR3 nucleotides read TGTGCCAGCAGTTTAGCGGGGGGAACGGCCTACGAGCAGTACTTC. V and J are TRBV28 and TRBJ2-7; 8 bases are shared with TRBD2. The CDR3 has 15 amino acids. Trimming at V came to 2 bases and at J to 2 bases, leaving 5 bases not matched to a gene. In germline, CDR1 is MDHEN, CDR2 SYDVKM.

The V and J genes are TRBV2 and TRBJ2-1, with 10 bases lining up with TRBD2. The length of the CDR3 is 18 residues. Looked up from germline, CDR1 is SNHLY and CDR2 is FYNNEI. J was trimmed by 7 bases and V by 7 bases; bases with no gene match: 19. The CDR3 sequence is CASTELWVAGGVGNEQFF. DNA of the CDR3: TGTGCCAGCACCGAGTTGTGGGTAGCGGGGGGAGTAGGGAATGAGCAGTTCTTC. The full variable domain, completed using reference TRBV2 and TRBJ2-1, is EPEVTQTPSHQVTQMGQEVILRCVPISNHLYFYWYRQILGQKVEFLVSFYNNEISEKSEIFDDQFSVERPDGSNFTLKIRSTKLEDSAMYFCASTELWVAGGVGNEQFFGPGTRLTVL.

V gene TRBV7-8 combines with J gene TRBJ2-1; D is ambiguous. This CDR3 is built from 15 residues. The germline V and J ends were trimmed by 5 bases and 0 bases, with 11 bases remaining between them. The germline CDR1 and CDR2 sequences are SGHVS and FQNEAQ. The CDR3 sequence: CASSPTESSYNEQFF. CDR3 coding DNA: TGTGCCAGCAGCCCCACTGAGAGCTCCTACAATGAGCAGTTCTTC.

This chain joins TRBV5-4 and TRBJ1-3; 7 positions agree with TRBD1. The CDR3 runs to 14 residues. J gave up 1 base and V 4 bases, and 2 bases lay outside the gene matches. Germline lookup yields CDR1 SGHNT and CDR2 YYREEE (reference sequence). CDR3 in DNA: TGTGCCAGCAGCAGGACAGGTTCTGGAAACACCATATATTTT. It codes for CASSRTGSGNTIYF.

The CDR3 is CASSSLTGIYGYTF. CDR3 nucleotides: TGTGCCAGCAGCTCCTTGACAGGGATCTATGGCTACACCTTC. The chain carries TRBV6-5 and TRBJ1-2; 7 bases are shared with TRBD1. The CDR3 is made up of 14 amino acids. V shed 6 bases, J shed 4 bases, and the junction held 8 bases outside the gene matches. Germline CDR1 is MNHEY and CDR2 is SVGAGI.

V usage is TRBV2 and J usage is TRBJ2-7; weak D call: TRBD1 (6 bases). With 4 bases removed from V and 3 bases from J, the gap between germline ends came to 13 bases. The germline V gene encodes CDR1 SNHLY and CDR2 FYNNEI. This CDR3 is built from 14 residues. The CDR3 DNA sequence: TGTGCCAGCAGTGCATCGACAGGTTACTACGAGCAGTACTTC. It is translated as CASSASTGYYEQYF.

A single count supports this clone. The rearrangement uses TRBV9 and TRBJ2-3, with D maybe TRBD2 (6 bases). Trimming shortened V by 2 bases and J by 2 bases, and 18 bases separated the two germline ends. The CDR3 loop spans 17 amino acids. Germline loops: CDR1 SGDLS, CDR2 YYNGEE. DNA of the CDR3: TGTGCCAGCAGCGTTCGCCCGGTAGCGGCCTCCACAGATACGCAGTATTTT. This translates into CASSVRPVAASTDTQYF.

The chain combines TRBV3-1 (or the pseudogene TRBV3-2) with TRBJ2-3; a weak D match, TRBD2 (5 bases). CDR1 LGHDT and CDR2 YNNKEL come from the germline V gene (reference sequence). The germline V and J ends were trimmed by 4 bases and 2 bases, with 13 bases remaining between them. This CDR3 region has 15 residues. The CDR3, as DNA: TGTGCCAGCAGCCCGGACTTGCTTCCCACAGATACGCAGTATTTT. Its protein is CASSPDLLPTDTQYF.

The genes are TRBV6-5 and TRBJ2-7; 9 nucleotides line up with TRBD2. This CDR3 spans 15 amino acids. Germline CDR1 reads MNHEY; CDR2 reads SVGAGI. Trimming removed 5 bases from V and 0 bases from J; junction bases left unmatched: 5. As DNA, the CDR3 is TGTGCCAGCAGTCCAGCGGGGGGCCTCTCCTACGAGCAGTACTTC. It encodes CASSPAGGLSYEQYF.

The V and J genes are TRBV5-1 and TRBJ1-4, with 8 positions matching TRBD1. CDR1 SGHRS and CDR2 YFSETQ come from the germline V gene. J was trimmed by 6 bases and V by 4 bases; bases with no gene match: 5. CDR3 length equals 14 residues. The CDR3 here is CASSPGQADEKLFF. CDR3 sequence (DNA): TGCGCCAGCAGCCCGGGACAGGCGGATGAAAAACTGTTTTTT.